This entry lists 11 T cell receptor beta chains sequenced from one sample in a study of OX40 agonist ivuxolimab in advanced cancers. Sequencing was performed with immunoSEQ multiplex PCR; in TCRdb, only in-frame clones are kept and a portion is missing. Among some 60,000 clones listed, about 90% were seen once. Here the sequenced sample was CD4+ or CD8+ T cells sorted from blood, taken in a trial of the OX40 agonist ivuxolimab. The receptor source for this set is an adult with an advanced solid tumor such as melanoma, head and neck, liver or kidney cancer.

J is TRBJ2-2 and V is TRBV28; 9 nucleotides match TRBD1. V lost 0 bases and J lost 1; bases outside the gene matches: 6. The CDR3 has 18 amino acids. In germline, CDR1 is MDHEN, CDR2 SYDVKM. CDR3 residues: CASSLWGQGRENTGELFF. CDR3 nucleotides: TGTGCCAGCAGTTTATGGGGACAGGGTAGGGAGAACACCGGGGAGCTGTTTTTT.

The J gene is TRBJ2-7, the V gene TRBV11-2, with 10 nucleotides matching TRBD1. This CDR3 contains 18 residues. V was pared by 6 bases and J by 0 bases, with 14 bases of the junction left unmatched. Germline V gene lookup returns CDR1 SGHAT and CDR2 FQNNGV. CDR3 region: CASRTVRDRGKGSYEQYF. In DNA, the CDR3 is TGTGCCAGCAGAACCGTTAGGGACAGGGGCAAAGGCTCCTACGAGCAGTACTTC.

This clone appeared a few times. CDR3 DNA: TGTGCCAGCAGACACAGGGGTGGTGAGACCCAGTACTTC. Translated, it gives CASRHRGGETQYF. The V and J genes are TRBV6-5 and TRBJ2-5, with 7 bases that match TRBD1. The CDR3 loop spans 13 amino acids. With 6 bases clipped from V and 5 bases from J, the junction kept 6 bases outside the gene matches. Germline V lookup: CDR1 MNHEY, CDR2 SVGAGI.

The DNA for the CDR3 is TGTGCCAGCAGCTCAGGCGGAAATCAGCCCCAGCATTTT. Residues: CASSSGGNQPQHF. The chain carries TRBV7-9 and TRBJ1-5; D is undetermined. The CDR3 consists of 13 residues. V lost 4 bases and J 4 bases, leaving 8 bases between the germline ends. Germline V gene data show CDR1 as SEHNR and CDR2 as FQNEAQ (reference sequence).

V is TRBV29-1 and J is TRBJ1-5; 10 bases line up with TRBD1. CDR3 size: 13 residues. J gave up 7 bases and V 7 bases, and 7 bases lay outside the gene matches. Germline V CDR1 and CDR2: SQVTM, ANQGSEA. The CDR3 coding sequence is TGCAGCGCGGGACAGGGGCCTAGGCAGCCCCAGCATTTT. Its translation: CSAGQGPRQPQHF.

The V gene is TRBV20-1, the J gene TRBJ1-1, with D hard to call. CDR3 length: 11 residues. The V end lost 3 bases, the J end lost 7 bases, and 9 bases lay between the germline ends. Per the germline V gene, CDR1 is DFQATT and CDR2 is SNEGSKA (reference sequence). CDR3 region: CSASRTVEAFF. The CDR3 region has the DNA TGCAGTGCTAGCCGAACAGTTGAAGCTTTCTTT.

CDR3 loop: CASSFVGDNQPQHF. Written as DNA, the CDR3 is TGTGCCAGCAGTTTTGTCGGTGACAATCAGCCCCAGCATTTT. J is TRBJ1-5 and V is TRBV28; D gene uncertain. V lost 3 bases to trimming and J lost 3 bases, with 9 bases between them. Per germline, CDR1 MDHEN and CDR2 SYDVKM. The CDR3 is 14 amino acids.

The rearrangement links TRBV7-2 to TRBJ1-2; D is undetermined. The CDR3 is 15 residues long. Germline lookup yields CDR1 SGHTA and CDR2 FQGNSA. The V end lost 5 bases, the J end lost 3 bases, and 16 bases lay between the germline ends. Written as DNA, the CDR3 is TGTGCCAGCAGCCTAATGGGAACGTCGGACTATGGCTACACCTTC. Amino acids: CASSLMGTSDYGYTF.

The genes are TRBV4-1 and TRBJ2-1; 10 bases match TRBD2. From germline, CDR1 is MGHRA and CDR2 YSYEKL. Germline trimming cut 0 bases from V and 3 bases from J; bases unmatched to any gene: 5. This CDR3 comprises 17 residues. Here the CDR3 DNA reads TGCGCCAGCAGCCAAGATCCTACTAGCGGGAACTACAATGAGCAGTTCTTC. Encoded protein: CASSQDPTSGNYNEQFF.

This chain joins TRBV19 and TRBJ2-7; D possibly uses TRBD1 or TRBD2 (6 bases each). V lost 3 bases to trimming and J lost 5 bases, with 20 bases between them. The germline CDR1 and CDR2 sequences are LNHDA and SQIVND (reference sequence). The CDR3 loop spans 16 amino acids. The CDR3 protein is CASSMGPVGGRNEQYF. The CDR3 nucleotides are TGTGCCAGTAGTATGGGGCCCGTTGGGGGGCGCAACGAGCAGTACTTC.

V usage is TRBV7-2 and J usage is TRBJ2-3; no clear D gene. This CDR3 has 12 amino acids. From germline, CDR1 is SGHTA and CDR2 FQGNSA. Deletions cut 6 bases from V and 4 bases from J, with 8 bases between. This CDR3 is CASRAGPDTQYF. CDR3 DNA: TGTGCCAGCAGGGCTGGTCCAGATACGCAGTATTTT.